This T cell receptor (beta chain) was profiled in a study of cytomegalovirus exposure and HLA in healthy donors. The study ran its PCR with 60 Vbeta and 13 Jbeta primers. Using immunoSEQ multiplex PCR, the repertoire was profiled, and TCRdb retains in-frame clones only, with some absent. The sample yields some 120,000 clones, 80% seen once. The V gene's germline CDR1 is LNHDA and CDR2 SQIVND (reference sequence). Trimming at V came to 4 bases and at J to 2 bases, leaving 7 bases not matched to a gene. The CDR3 has 15 amino acids. This TCR was recovered from a male donor in good health and CMV-seronegative. The rearrangement joins TRBV19 to TRBJ2-7; 8 bases align to TRBD1. What was sequenced was PBMCs. CDR3 sequence: CASSRTGNSAYEQYF. The CDR3, as DNA: TGTGCCAGTAGTAGGACAGGGAATTCCGCCTACGAGCAGTACTTC.